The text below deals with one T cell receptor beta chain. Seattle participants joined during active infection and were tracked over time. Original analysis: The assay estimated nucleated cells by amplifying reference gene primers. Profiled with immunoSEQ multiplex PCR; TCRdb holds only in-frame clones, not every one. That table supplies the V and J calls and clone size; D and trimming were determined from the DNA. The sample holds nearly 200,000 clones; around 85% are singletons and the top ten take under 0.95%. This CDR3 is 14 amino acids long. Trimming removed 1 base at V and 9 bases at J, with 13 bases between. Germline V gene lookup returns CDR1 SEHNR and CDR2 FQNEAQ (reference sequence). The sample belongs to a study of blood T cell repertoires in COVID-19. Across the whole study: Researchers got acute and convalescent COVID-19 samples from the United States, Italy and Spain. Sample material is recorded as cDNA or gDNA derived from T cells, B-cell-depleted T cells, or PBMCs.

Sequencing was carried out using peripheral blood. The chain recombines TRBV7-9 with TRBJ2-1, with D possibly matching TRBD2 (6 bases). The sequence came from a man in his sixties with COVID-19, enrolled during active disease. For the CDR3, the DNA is TGTGCCAGCAGCTTAGGCCAGGCGGAGGGTGAGCAGTTCTTC. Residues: CASSLGQAEGEQFF.